This T cell receptor beta chain is drawn from a study of blood T cell repertoires in COVID-19. In the study overall: Nucleic acid was either cDNA or gDNA, and it came from T cells, B-cell-depleted T cells, or PBMCs.

Authors' methods: Reference gene primer amplification yielded estimated nucleated cell counts. Some clones are missing from TCRdb's copy, which holds only in-frame ones; the method was immunoSEQ multiplex PCR. That table gives V, J and clone size, and the DNA gave D and trimming. The sample holds around 19,000 clones, roughly 86% seen once. This clone occurred once. CDR3 length: 11 residues. The germline V gene has CDR1 DFQATT and CDR2 SNEGSKA (reference sequence). V gave up 6 bases and J gave up 4 bases, with 9 bases separating them. V gene TRBV20-1 combines with J gene TRBJ2-5; D uncertain. This clonotype originated in a human donor in a cohort sampled during active COVID-19. The donor label of this sample is uncertain. The material sequenced was peripheral blood. The DNA of the CDR3 is TGCAGTGCCCTAAGTGGAGAGACCCAGTACTTC. Translated, it gives CSALSGETQYF.